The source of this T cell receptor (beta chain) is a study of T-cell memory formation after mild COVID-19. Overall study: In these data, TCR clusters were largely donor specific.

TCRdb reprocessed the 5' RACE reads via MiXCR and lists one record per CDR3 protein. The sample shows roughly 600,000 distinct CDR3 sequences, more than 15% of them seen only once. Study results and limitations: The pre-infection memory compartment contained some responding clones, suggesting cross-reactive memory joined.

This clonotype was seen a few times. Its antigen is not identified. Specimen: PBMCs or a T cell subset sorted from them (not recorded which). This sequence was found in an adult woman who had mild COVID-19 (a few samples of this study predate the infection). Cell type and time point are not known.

CDR3 amino acids: CACSEKLFF. Here the CDR3 DNA reads TGCGCCTGCTCTGAAAAACTGTTTTTT. This sequence joins TRBV4-1 and TRBJ1-4; D unresolved. The V and J ends lost 11 bases and 7 bases respectively, with 5 bases between them. CDR1 is MGHRA and CDR2 is YSYEKL in the germline V gene. The CDR3 is 9 amino acids.